This T cell receptor beta chain was retrieved from a study of T cells after yellow fever vaccination. In the study overall: With SMART-Seq v4 Ultra Low Input, the fractions containing low cell numbers were prepared.

Turning to this clonotype: Its specificity is not known.

TCRdb reprocessed the 5' RACE reads with MiXCR, giving one entry per CDR3 protein. The data show 400,000 to 650,000 distinct CDR3 sequences, 21% seen once. Study-level results: Post-booster repertoires contained most primary-vaccination clones again (approximately 95% CD4, 85% to 90% CD8). Repertoires sorted by FACS could include abundant clonotypes that are contaminants from the bulk population. A minor fraction of clonotypes spanned both CD4 and CD8 compartments.

V lost 4 bases, J lost 2 bases, and 10 bases lay in between. From germline, CDR1 is SNHLY and CDR2 FYNNEI. The CDR3 is made up of 14 amino acids. This clonotype was obtained from a man aged 18 to 29 who received the YFV17D yellow fever vaccine. The sequencing here drew on PBMCs, taken roughly 23 days after the first yellow fever vaccination. The chain has TRBV2 and TRBJ2-3, with a tentative D call TRBD2 (7 bases). The CDR3 here is CASSVRGATDTQYF. The CDR3, as DNA: TGTGCCAGCAGTGTTCGGGGGGCCACAGATACGCAGTATTTT.